Listed here is a single TCR beta chain. This clone was observed a single time. This clone's antigen is unknown. No quality values exist for individual bases; no much larger clone is one base distant. The sample comes from a study of blood T cell repertoires in COVID-19 (TCRdb year 2020). With regard to the full study: Samples covering the acute and convalescent phases of COVID-19 were provided by collaborators in the United States, Italy and Spain. The prospective study material was composed of cDNA or gDNA derived from T cells, B-cell-depleted T cells, or PBMCs. Deeply sampled blood TCRbeta repertoires from subjects exposed to, actively infected with, or recovered from COVID-19 were included in the dataset. The repertoires were released in a freely available public database intended as a resource for research on the immune response to SARS-CoV-2. The samples were drawn from two sources: the first 160 participants of the ongoing ImmuneRACE study, and 1,200 or so subjects contributed by 6 global collaborators. Nearly every sample came with metadata listing a de-identified subject ID, COVID-19 status, age in years and sex. HLA class I and class II types, where available, came from metadata supplied by the sample provider rather than from assay-based typing. Summary of the overall study and its limitations: The quantity of clinical and demographic metadata differed by source and by participant and was supplied without curation.

Inclusive of the bounding cysteine and phenylalanine, the CDR3 is 15 residues long. Here the CDR3 DNA is all that survives: 45 bases in frame from base 1. Based on the germline V gene, the CDR1 and CDR2 sequences are KGHDR and SFDVKD. V has 4 bases trimmed and J has 11 bases trimmed; junction bases matching no gene number 12. Participants in the prospective study were enrolled through a virtual design, were aged about 18 to 90 years, and lived in approximately 25 United States geographic areas. In the prospective study, participants were assigned to cohorts based on the clinical history participants reported in a screening survey and a study questionnaire. For ImmuneRACE Cohort 3, a participant was defined as recovered based on two consecutive negative NP/OP PCR tests, clearance by a healthcare professional, or resolution of symptoms. Mobile phlebotomists in the prospective study collected whole blood, serum and a nasopharyngeal or oropharyngeal swab from every participant. Additional blood draws and questionnaires over an approximately 2-month period could optionally be provided by prospective study participants. Before DNA extraction, blood samples from the prospective study were shipped at room temperature or frozen.

TCRbeta CDR3 regions were amplified from genomic DNA by means of the immunoSEQ Assay, a bias-controlled multiplex PCR. In the original analysis: The number of nucleated cells in each sample was estimated from the amplification of reference gene primers within the assay. To quantify the absolute abundance of each unique TCRbeta CDR3 rearrangement, sequence reads were collapsed and filtered. For each sample, productive Simpson clonality was calculated by taking the square root of Simpson's diversity index across productive rearrangements. The table was pulled from immuneACCESS by TCRdb, which kept in-frame rearrangements only. Such tables lose some clones; where checked, under half of the loss comes from unresolved V genes, and the rest has no known cause. V, J and clone size derive from that table, while D and trimming were established from the DNA sequence. This sample lists some 350,000 clones; over 75% were detected once. Of the sample, about 5% is held by the ten largest clones.

The rearrangement joined TRBV24-1 to TRBJ1-2; TRBD1 lines up with 10 middle nucleotides. The sequence derives from a man aged 25-40 years who had recovered from COVID-19. The sequenced material came from PBMCs or T cells enriched from blood (not recorded which). The nucleotide sequence reads as follows: TGTGCCACCAGTGACCCCGGACAGGGGGGTCAGGGTTACACCTTC. It codes for CATSDPGQGGQGYTF.